The source of this T cell receptor beta chain is a study of blood T cell repertoires in COVID-19. As for the study in general: Both acute and convalescent COVID-19 samples were obtained from the United States, Italy and Spain. The cDNA or gDNA used as material had been derived from T cells, B-cell-depleted T cells, or PBMCs.

Authors' analysis steps: Amplified reference gene primers provided the basis for estimating nucleated cell counts. Assay used: immunoSEQ multiplex PCR; TCRdb lists only in-frame clones, some missing. The DNA gave D and trimming, while V, J and clone size come from that table. The sample holds roughly 150,000 clones; 80% are singletons and the top ten take 5%. Germline CDR1 and CDR2: SGHRS and YFSETQ. The length of the CDR3 is 14 residues. The V and J ends lost 0 bases and 3 bases respectively, with 7 bases between them. The sequence came from a woman between 50 and 59 years old with acute or convalescent COVID-19. The chain recombines TRBV5-1 with TRBJ1-3; no firm D call. The sequenced material came from peripheral blood. CDR3 in amino acids: CASSLGSFGNTIYF. The CDR3 bases are TGCGCCAGCAGCTTGGGTAGTTTTGGAAACACCATATATTTT.